This note documents a single TCR delta chain sequence. A much larger clone lies a single base off, so this may be a read error. Other DNA variants within this sample encode the same CDR3. The sample originates from a study of gamma-delta chains in newborns, infants, children. Study-level information: Microbial exposure reportedly drives polyclonal innate γδ T cell expansion after birth.

TCRdb reprocessed the reads through CATT. The table includes some 3,100 delta-chain clones, roughly 48% detected once. Germline V lookup: CDR1 GEAIGNYY, CDR2 EKD. The CDR3 is 15 residues long. Sequenced input: blood. This chain joins TRDV2 and TRDJ2; 8 positions match TRDD3. This TCR came from a child who received the measles vaccine. Here the CDR3 reads CACDTLGDLTAQLFF. CDR3 coding DNA: TGTGCCTGCGACACCCTGGGGGACCTGACAGCACAACTCTTCTTT.